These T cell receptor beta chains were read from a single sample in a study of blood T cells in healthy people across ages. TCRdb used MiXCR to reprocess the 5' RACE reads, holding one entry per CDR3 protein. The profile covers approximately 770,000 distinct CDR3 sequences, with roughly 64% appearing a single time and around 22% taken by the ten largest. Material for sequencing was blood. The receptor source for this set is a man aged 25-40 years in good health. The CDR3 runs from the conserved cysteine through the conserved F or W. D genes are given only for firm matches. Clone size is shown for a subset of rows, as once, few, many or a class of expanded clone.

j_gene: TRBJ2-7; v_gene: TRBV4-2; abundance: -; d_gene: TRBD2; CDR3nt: TGTGCCAGCAGCCAAGTACCGGGACTAAGCGACGAGCAGTACTTC; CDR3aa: CASSQVPGLSDEQYF
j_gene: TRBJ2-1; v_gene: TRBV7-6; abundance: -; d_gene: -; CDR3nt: TGTGCCAGCAGCCTAATACTAGGGACCCCTAATGAGCAGTTCTTC; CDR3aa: CASSLILGTPNEQFF
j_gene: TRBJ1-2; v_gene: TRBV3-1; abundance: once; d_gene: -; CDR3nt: TGTGCCAGCAGCCAAGACCCCCCGGGGTATGGCTACACCTTC; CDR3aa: CASSQDPPGYGYTF
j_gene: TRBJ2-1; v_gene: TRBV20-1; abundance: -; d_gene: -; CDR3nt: TGCAGTGTGGGACGGCTATCCTACAATGAGCAGTTCTTC; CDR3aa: CSVGRLSYNEQFF
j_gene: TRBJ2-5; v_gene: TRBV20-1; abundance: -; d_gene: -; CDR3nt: TGCAGTGCAACTATAGGGCAGGGTCCGGGGACCCAGTACTTC; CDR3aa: CSATIGQGPGTQYF
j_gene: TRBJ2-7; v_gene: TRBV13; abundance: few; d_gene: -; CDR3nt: TGTGCCAGCAAGGGAGCAGGCTACGAGCAGTACTTC; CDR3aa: CASKGAGYEQYF
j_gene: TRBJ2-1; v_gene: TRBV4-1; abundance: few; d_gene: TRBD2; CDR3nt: TGCGCCAGCAGCCAAGCCCCACTTCTAGCGGGGGGGCCCTCTACAAAGTTCTTC; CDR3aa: CASSQAPLLAGGPSTKFF
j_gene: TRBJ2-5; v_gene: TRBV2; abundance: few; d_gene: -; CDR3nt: TGTGCCAGCAGTGAAGGAGTGACCCAGTACTTC; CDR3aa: CASSEGVTQYF
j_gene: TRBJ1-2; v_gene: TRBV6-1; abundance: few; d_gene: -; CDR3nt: TGTGCCCTTGATGAGGACGCGGGCTACACCTTC; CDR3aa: CALDEDAGYTF
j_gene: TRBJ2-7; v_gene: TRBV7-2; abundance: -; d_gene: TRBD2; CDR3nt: TGTGCCAGCAGCTTAGATAGACTAGCGACAGCCTACGAGCAGTACTTC; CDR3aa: CASSLDRLATAYEQYF
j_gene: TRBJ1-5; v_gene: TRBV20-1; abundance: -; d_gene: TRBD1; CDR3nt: TGCAGTGCTAGAGGAAACAGGGGTGGCAATCAGCCCCAGCATTTT; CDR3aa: CSARGNRGGNQPQHF
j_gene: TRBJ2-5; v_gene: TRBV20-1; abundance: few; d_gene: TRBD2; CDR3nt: TGCAGTGCCCCCCCCCCTAGCGGGATGTACCAAGAGACCCAGTACTTC; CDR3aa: CSAPPPSGMYQETQYF
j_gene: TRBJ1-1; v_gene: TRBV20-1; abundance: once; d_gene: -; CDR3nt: TGCAGTGCTAGACCTTCGAACACTGAAGCTTTCTTT; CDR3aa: CSARPSNTEAFF
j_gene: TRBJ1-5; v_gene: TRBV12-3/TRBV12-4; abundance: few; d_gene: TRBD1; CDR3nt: TGTGCCAGCAGCTCGGGACAGGGGTATCAGCCCCAGCATTTT; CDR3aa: CASSSGQGYQPQHF
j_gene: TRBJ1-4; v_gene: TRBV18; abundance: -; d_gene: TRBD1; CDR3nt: TGTGCCAGCTCACCTCCGGGACAGGGTGAAAAACTGTTTTTT; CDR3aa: CASSPPGQGEKLFF
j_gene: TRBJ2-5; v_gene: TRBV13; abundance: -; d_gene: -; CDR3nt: TGTGCCAGCAGCTTATTGGGCGGTCAAGAGACCCAGTACTTC; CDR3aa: CASSLLGGQETQYF
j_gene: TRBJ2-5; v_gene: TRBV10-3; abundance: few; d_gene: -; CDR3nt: TGTGCCATTAGTGAGTCCAAGGGGCTTGAGGAGACCCAGTACTTC; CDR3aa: CAISESKGLEETQYF
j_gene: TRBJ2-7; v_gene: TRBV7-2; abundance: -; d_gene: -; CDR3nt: TGTGCCAGCTGCTTAGACTGGGACGGGGGTGCCCCCTACGAGCAGTACTTC; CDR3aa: CASCLDWDGGAPYEQYF
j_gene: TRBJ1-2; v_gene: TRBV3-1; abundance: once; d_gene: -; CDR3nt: TGTGCCAGCAGCCAAGATCGGGGGAGTGTCGCGTGGGGCTACACCTTC; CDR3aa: CASSQDRGSVAWGYTF
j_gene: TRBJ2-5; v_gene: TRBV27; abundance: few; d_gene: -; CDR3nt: TGTGCCAGCAGTTTGAACTACCAAACCCAAGAGACCCAGTACTTC; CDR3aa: CASSLNYQTQETQYF
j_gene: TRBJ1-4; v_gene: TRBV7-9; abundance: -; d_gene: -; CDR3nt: TGTGCCAGCAGCGCGACAGTTAATGAAAAACTGTTTTTT; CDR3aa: CASSATVNEKLFF
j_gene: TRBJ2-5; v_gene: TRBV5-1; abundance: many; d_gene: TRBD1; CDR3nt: TGCGCCAGCAGCTCCAACAGGGGCCAAGAGACCCAGTACTTC; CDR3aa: CASSSNRGQETQYF
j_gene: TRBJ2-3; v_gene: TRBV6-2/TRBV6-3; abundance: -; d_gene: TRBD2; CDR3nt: TGTGCCAGCAGTTCTTGGGGGGGGAGCACAGATACGCAGTATTTT; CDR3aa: CASSSWGGSTDTQYF
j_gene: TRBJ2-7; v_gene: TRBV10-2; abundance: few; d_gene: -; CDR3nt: TGCGCCAGCAGTGACCCTTACAGGTTTGCTAGGGGCTCCTACGAGCAGTACTTC; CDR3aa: CASSDPYRFARGSYEQYF
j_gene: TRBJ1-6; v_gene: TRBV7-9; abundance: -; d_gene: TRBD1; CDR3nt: TGTGCCAGCAGCCATCCCACGGACAGGAGGGATTCACCCCTCCACTTT; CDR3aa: CASSHPTDRRDSPLHF
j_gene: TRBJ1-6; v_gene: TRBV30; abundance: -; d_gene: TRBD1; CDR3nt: TGTGCCTGGACATCAGGGGGTTCCTATAATTCACCCCTCCACTTT; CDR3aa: CAWTSGGSYNSPLHF
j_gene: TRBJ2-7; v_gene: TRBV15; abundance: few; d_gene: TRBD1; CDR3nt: TGTGCCACCAGCAGAGATCTACCGGGACAGGGGATCCCCTACGAGCAGTACTTC; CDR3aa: CATSRDLPGQGIPYEQYF
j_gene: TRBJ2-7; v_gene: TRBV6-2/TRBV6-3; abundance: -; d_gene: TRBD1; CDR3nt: TGTGCCACCCAGGACGGGACAGGATCCTACGAGCAGTACTTC; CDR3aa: CATQDGTGSYEQYF
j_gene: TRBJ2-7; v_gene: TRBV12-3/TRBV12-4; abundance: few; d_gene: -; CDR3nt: TGTGCCAGCAGTTTGACAGGATATGGCAATGAGCAGTACTTC; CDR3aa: CASSLTGYGNEQYF
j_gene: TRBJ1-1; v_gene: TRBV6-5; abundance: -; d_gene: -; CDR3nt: TGTGCCAGCAGTCTAGACTGGAACACTGAAGCTTTCTTT; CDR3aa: CASSLDWNTEAFF
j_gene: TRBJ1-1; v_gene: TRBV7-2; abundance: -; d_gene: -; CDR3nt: TGTGCCAGCATTCCCGACAGGCAGAACACTGAAGCTTTCTTT; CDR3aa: CASIPDRQNTEAFF
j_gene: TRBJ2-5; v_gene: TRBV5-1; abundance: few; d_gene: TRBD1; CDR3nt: TGCGCCAGCGAGACCGGGACAGGGGGTCCAGAGACCCAGTACTTC; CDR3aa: CASETGTGGPETQYF
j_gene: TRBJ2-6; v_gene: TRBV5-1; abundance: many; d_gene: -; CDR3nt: TGCGCCAGCAGCGTGAACTCTGGGGCCAACGTCCTGACTTTC; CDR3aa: CASSVNSGANVLTF
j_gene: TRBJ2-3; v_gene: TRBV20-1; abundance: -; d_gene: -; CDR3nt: TGCAGTCTGACAGCTACACACACAGATACGCAGTATTTT; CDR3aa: CSLTATHTDTQYF
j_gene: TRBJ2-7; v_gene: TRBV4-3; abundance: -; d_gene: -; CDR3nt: TGCGCCAGCAGCCAAGGGCAAGAGCAGTACTTC; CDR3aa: CASSQGQEQYF